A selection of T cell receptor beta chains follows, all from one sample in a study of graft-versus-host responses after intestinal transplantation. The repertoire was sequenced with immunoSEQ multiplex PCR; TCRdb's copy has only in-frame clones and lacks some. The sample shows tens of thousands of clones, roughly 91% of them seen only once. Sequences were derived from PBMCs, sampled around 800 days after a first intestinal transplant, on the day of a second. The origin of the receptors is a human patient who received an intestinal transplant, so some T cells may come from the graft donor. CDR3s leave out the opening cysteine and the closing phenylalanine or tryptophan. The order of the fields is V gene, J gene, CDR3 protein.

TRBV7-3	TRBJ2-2	ASSFPGTGELF
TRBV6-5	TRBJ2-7	ASSYSIGGVYEQY
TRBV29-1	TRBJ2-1	SVEGLAGVGEQF
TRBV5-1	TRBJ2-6	ASSPSGANVLT
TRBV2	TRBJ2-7	ASGVWTVDSYEQY
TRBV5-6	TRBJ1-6	ASSFGNSPLH
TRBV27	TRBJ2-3	ASSPGLAGYTQY
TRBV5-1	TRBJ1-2	ASSGQGGYGYT
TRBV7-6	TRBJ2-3	ASSLDGGADTQY
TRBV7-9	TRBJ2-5	ASSLSGASLTDRETQY
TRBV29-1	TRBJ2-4	SVVGVSLAKNIQY
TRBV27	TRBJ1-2	ASSKRNSRTDYGYT
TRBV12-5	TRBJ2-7	ASGLGTGSEQY
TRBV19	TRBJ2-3	ASRSVRGTDTQY
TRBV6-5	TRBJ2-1	ASSVTGLSYNEQF
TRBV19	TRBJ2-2	ASSIYSNTGELF
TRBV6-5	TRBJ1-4	ASSYSGATNEKLF
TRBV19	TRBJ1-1	ASSIRRGRDIATEAF
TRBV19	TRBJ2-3	ASSIGSGSSDTQY
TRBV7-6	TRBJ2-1	ASSRGVGSYNEQF
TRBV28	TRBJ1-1	ASSPGGTGGTEAF
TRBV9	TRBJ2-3	ASSVGAGRTDTQY
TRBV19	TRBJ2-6	ASHLPGKANVLT
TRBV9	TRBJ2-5	ASSPSPRVGRGETQY
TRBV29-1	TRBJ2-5	SVNGLANQETQY
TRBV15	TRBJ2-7	ATSRSAASQAPYEQY
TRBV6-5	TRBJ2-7	ASSYSRLTYEQY
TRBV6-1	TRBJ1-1	ASTYGQNTEAF
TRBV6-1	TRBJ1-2	ASSEPPDRGGYGYT
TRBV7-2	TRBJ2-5	ASSLVSSGTETQY
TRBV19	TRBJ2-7	ASSIGRSQFYEQY
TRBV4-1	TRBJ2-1	ASSQERGVGMNEQF
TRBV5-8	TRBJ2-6	ASSLKSGASGANVLT
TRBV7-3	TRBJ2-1	ASSLHPSGINEQF
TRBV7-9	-	ASSLASGNFEQY
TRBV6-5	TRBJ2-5	ASSYSGQGIAETQY
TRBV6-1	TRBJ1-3	ASSEYQGLGNTIY
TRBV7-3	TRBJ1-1	ASSLKGSNTEAF
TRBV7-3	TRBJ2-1	ASSLSGSPTYNEQF
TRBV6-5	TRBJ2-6	ASEGANVLT
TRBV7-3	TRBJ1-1	ASSSDRVVGEAF
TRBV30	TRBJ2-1	ACGGREALWEKI